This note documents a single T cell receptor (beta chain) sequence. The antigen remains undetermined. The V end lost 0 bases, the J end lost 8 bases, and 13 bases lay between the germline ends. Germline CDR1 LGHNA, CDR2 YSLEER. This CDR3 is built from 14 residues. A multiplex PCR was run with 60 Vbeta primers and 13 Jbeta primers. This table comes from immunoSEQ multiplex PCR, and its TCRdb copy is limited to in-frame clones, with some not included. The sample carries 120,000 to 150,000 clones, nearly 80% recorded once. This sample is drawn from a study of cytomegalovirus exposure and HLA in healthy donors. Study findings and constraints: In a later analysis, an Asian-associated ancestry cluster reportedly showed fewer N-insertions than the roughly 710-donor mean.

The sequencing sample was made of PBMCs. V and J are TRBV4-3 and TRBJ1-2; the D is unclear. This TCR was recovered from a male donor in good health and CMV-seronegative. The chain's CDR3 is CASSQDQEARGYTF. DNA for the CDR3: TGCGCCAGCAGCCAAGATCAAGAGGCGCGGGGCTACACCTTC.